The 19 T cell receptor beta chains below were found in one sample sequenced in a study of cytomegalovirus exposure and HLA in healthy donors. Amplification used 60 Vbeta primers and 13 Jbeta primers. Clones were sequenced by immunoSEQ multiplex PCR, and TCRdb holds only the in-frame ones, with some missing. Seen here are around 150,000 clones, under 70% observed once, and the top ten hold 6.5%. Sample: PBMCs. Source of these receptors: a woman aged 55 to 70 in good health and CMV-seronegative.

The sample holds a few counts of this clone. The CDR3 DNA sequence: TGCGCCAGCAGCAAGCGGGGGGCAGATACGCAGTATTTT. Amino acids: CASSKRGADTQYF. The chain uses TRBV5-1 and TRBJ2-3, with 9 bases matching TRBD2. This CDR3 region has 13 residues. Trimming removed 4 bases from V and 4 bases from J; junction bases left unmatched: 1. From germline, CDR1 is SGHRS and CDR2 YFSETQ.

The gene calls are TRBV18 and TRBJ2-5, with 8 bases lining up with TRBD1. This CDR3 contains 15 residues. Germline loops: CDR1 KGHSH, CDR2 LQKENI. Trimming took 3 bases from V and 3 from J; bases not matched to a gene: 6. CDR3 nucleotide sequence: TGTGCCAGCTCACCGCCTGGGACAGGCAAAGAGACCCAGTACTTC. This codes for CASSPPGTGKETQYF. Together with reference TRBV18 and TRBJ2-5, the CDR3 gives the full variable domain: NAGVMQNPRHLVRRRGQEARLRCSPMKGHSHVYWYRQLPEEGLKFMVYLQKENIIDESGMPKERFSAEFPKEGPSILRIQQVVRGDSAAYFCASSPPGTGKETQYFGPGTRLLVL.

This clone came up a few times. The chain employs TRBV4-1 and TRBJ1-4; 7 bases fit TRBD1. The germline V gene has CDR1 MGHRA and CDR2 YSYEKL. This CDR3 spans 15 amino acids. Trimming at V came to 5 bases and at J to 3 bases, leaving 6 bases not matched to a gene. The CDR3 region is CASSIQTGPNEKLFF. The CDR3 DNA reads TGCGCCAGCAGCATACAGACAGGGCCTAATGAAAAACTGTTTTTT.

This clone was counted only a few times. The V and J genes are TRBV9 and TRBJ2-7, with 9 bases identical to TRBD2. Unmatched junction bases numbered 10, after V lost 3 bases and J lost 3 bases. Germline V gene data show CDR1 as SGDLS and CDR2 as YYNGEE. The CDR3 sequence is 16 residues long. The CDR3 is CASSERLAAELYEQYF. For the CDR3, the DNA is TGTGCCAGCAGCGAACGACTAGCGGCAGAACTCTACGAGCAGTACTTC.

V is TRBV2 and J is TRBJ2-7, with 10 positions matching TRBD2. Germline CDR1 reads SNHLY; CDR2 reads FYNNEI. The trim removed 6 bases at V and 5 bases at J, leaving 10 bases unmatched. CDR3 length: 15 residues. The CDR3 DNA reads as TGTGCCAGCAGGAGGGGGAGCGGGGGGGCCAACGAGCAGTACTTC. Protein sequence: CASRRGSGGANEQYF.

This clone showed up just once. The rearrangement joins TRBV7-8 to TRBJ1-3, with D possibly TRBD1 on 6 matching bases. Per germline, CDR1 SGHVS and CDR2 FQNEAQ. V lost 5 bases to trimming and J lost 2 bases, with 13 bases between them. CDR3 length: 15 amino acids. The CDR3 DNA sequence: TGTGCCAGCAGCGCCACACAGGGAGCTGGAAACACCATATATTTT. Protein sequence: CASSATQGAGNTIYF.

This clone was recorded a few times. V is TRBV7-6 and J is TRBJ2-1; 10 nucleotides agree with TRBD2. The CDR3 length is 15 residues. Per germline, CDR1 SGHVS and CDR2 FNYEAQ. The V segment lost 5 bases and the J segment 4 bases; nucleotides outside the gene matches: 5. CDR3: CASSMTLAGYNEQFF. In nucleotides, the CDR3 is TGTGCCAGCAGCATGACACTAGCGGGGTACAATGAGCAGTTCTTC.

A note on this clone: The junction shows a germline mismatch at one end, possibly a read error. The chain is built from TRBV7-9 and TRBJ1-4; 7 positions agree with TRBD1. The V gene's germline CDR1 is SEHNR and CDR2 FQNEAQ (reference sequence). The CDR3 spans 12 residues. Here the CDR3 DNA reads TGTTCCAGCAGCGCAGGGGGTGAAAAACTGTTTTTT. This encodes CSSSAGGEKLFF.

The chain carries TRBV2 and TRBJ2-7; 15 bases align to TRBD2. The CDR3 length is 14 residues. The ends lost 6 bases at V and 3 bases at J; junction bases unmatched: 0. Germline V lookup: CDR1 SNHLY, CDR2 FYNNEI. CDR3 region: CASRGLAGGYEQYF. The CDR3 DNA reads TGTGCCAGCAGGGGACTAGCGGGGGGCTACGAGCAGTACTTC. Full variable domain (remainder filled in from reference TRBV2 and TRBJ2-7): EPEVTQTPSHQVTQMGQEVILRCVPISNHLYFYWYRQILGQKVEFLVSFYNNEISEKSEIFDDQFSVERPDGSNFTLKIRSTKLEDSAMYFCASRGLAGGYEQYFGPGTRLTVT.

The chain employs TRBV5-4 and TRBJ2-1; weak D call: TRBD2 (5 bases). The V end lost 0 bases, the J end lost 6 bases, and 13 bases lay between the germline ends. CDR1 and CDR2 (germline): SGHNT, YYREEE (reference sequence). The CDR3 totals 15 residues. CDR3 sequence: CASSLAGLAGNEQFF. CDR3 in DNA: TGTGCCAGCAGCTTGGCCGGCCTAGCAGGCAATGAGCAGTTCTTC. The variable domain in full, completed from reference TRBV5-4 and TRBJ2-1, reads ETGVTQSPTHLIKTRGQQVTLRCSSQSGHNTVSWYQQALGQGPQFIFQYYREEENGRGNFPPRFSGLQFPNYSSELNVNALELDDSALYLCASSLAGLAGNEQFFGPGTRLTVL.

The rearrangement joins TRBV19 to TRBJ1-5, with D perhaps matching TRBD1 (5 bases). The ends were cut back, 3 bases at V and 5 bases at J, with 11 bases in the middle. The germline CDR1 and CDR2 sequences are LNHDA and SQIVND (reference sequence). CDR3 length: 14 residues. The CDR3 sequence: CASSIGGEDQPQHF. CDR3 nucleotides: TGTGCCAGTAGTATCGGGGGAGAAGATCAGCCCCAGCATTTT.

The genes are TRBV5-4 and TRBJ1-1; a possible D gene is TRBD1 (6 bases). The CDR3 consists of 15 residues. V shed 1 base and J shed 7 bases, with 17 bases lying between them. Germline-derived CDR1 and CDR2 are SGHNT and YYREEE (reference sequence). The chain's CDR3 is CASSLRGKSTGEAFF. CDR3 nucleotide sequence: TGTGCCAGCAGCTTGAGGGGGAAGAGTACAGGTGAAGCTTTCTTT.

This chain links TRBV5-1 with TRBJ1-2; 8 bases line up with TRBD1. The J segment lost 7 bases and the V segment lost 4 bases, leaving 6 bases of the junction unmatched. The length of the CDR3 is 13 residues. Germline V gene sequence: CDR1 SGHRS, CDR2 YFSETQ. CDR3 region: CASSPTGGLGYTF. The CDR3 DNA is TGCGCCAGCAGCCCAACAGGGGGGCTTGGCTACACCTTC.

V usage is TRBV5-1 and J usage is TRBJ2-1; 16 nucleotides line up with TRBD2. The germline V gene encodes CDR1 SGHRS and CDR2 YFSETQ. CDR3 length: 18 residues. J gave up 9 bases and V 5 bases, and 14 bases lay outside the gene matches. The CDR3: CASRPRPGLAGGPGEQFF. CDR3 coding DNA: TGCGCCAGCAGACCTCGTCCGGGACTAGCGGGAGGGCCAGGTGAGCAGTTCTTC.

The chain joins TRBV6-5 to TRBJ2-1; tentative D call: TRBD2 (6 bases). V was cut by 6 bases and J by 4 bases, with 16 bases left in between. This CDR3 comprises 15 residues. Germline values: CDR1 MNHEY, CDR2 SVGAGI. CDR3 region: CASRVPGVGYNEQFF. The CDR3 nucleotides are TGTGCCAGCAGGGTGCCGGGAGTTGGGTACAATGAGCAGTTCTTC.

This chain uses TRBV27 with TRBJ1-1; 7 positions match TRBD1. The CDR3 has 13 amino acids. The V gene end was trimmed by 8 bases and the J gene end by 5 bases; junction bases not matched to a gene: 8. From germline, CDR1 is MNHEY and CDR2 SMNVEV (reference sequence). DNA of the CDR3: TGTGCCAGCTATTTCAGGGGGGCAACTGAAGCTTTCTTT. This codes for CASYFRGATEAFF.

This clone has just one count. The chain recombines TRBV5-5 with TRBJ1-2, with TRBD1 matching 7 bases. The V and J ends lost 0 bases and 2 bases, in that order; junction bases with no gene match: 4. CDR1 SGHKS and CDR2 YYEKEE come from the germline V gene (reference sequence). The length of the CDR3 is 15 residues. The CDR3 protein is CASSLEQGHNYGYTF. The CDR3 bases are TGTGCCAGCAGCTTGGAACAGGGGCACAACTATGGCTACACCTTC.

The CDR3 DNA is TGTGCCAGCAGCTTACCGACTAGCGGGAGTGTTAAAAATGAGCAGTTCTTC. Protein: CASSLPTSGSVKNEQFF. The chain has TRBV7-9 and TRBJ2-1; 12 nucleotides line up with TRBD2. Germline values: CDR1 SEHNR, CDR2 FQNEAQ (reference sequence). The CDR3 is 17 amino acids. Unmatched junction bases numbered 9, after V lost 2 bases and J lost 7 bases.

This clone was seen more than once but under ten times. The CDR3 DNA reads TGTGCCAGCAGCGACAGGGTTAGCTCACCCCTCCACTTT. Its protein product is CASSDRVSSPLHF. The chain uses TRBV6-5 and TRBJ1-6, with TRBD1 identical over 7 bases. Trimming at V came to 6 bases and at J to 10 bases, leaving 6 bases not matched to a gene. Germline lookup yields CDR1 MNHEY and CDR2 SVGAGI. The CDR3 has 13 amino acids.